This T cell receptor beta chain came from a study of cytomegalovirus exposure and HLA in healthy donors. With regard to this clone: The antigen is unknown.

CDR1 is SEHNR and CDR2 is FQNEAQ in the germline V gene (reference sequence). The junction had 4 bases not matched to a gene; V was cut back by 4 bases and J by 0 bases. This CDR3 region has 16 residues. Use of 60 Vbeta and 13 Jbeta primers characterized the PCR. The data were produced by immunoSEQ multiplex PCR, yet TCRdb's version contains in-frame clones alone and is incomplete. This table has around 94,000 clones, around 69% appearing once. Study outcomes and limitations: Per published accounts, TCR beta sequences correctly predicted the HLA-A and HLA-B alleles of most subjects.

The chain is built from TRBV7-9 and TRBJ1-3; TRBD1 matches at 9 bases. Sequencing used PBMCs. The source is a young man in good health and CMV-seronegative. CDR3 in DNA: TGTGCCAGCAGCTGGCCGGGACAGGGCTCTGGAAACACCATATATTTT. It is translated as CASSWPGQGSGNTIYF.